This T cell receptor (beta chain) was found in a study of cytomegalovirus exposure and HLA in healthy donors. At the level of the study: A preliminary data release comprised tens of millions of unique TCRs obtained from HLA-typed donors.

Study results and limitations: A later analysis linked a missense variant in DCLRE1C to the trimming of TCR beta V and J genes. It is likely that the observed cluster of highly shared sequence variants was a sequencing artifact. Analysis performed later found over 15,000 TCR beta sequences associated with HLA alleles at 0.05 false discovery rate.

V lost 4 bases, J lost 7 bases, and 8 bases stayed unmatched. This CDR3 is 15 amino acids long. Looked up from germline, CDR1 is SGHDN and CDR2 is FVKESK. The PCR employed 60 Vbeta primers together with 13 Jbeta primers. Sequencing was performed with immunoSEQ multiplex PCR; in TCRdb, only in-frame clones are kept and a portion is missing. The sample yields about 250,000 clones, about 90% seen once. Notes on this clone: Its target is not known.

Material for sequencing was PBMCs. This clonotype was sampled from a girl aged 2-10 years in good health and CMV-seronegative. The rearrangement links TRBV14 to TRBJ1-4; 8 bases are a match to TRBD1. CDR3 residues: CASSLRTGSIEKLFF. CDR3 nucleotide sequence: TGTGCCAGCAGCCTTCGGACAGGGAGCATTGAAAAACTGTTTTTT.